The following is a T cell receptor (beta chain) sequence with its context. The germline V gene has CDR1 SQVTM and CDR2 ANQGSEA. The CDR3 extends over 18 amino acids. Unmatched junction bases numbered 15, after V lost 0 bases and J lost 1 base. The authors extracted RNA and reverse transcribed it into cDNA as the sequencing template. Assay: immunoSEQ multiplex PCR; the TCRdb copy retains only in-frame clones and omits some. The data hold some 210,000 clones, with 57% observed a single time. The data belong to a study of CD8+ T cells in alopecia areata. Across the whole study: Tofacitinib dosing lasted 6 to 18 months, which was then followed by 6 months off drug.

The specimen comprised CD4+ T cells sorted from blood, sampled at week 0. The chain has TRBV29-1 and TRBJ2-7, with 7 bases lining up with TRBD1. The TCR comes from a human donor with alopecia areata. CDR3 in amino acids: CSVEDWCRDRVFSYEQYF. The DNA of the CDR3 is TGCAGCGTTGAAGATTGGTGCCGGGACAGAGTGTTTTCCTACGAGCAGTACTTC.